The next 11 T cell receptor beta chains were all read from a single sample in a study of blood T cell repertoires in COVID-19. The table came from immunoSEQ multiplex PCR; TCRdb's copy has only in-frame clones and leaves some out. The data contain 200,000 to 300,000 clones, about 89% of them seen just once; the ten biggest clones take up over 1.2%. The source material was peripheral blood. The receptors originated from a woman aged 40 to 55 who had recovered from COVID-19.

V usage is TRBV10-3 and J usage is TRBJ1-5, with D hard to call. The germline V and J ends were trimmed by 8 bases and 0 bases, with 8 bases remaining between them. This CDR3 spans 13 amino acids. Germline loops: CDR1 ENHRY, CDR2 SYGVKD. Here the CDR3 DNA reads TGTGCCATCGGAGGATATAGCAATCAGCCCCAGCATTTT. Translation gives CAIGGYSNQPQHF.

This chain joins TRBV12-3 or TRBV12-4 and TRBJ1-2, with unresolved D. This CDR3 region has 12 residues. Trimming left V 6 bases short and J 3 bases short, with 8 bases between. The chain's CDR3 is CASSRRDYGYTF. CDR3 nucleotides: TGTGCCAGCAGCCGCCGGGACTATGGCTACACCTTC.

The chain carries TRBV10-3 and TRBJ1-1, with no clear D. The V gene's germline CDR1 is ENHRY and CDR2 SYGVKD. The CDR3 runs 14 residues. V lost 4 bases and J 0 bases, leaving 9 bases between the germline ends. CDR3 sequence (DNA): TGTGCCATCAGTGCGTCGCCAGTGAACACTGAAGCTTTCTTT. Encoded protein: CAISASPVNTEAFF.

The chain has TRBV6-5 and TRBJ1-2; 8 nucleotides align to TRBD1. After removal of 6 bases from V and 8 bases from J, the junction contained 8 bases not matched to a gene. CDR3 length: 13 amino acids. Germline values: CDR1 MNHEY, CDR2 SVGAGI. CDR3 nucleotides: TGTGCCAGCAGGCCCGACAGGGGAATGGGCTACACCTTC. This translates into CASRPDRGMGYTF.

In nucleotides, the CDR3 is TGTGCCATCGTAGACGGACAGTTCACTGAAGCTTTCTTT. Its protein is CAIVDGQFTEAFF. The V call is TRBV10-3, the J call TRBJ1-1; a possible D gene is TRBD1 (6 bases). This CDR3 has 13 residues. Trimming removed 8 bases from V and 4 bases from J, with 14 bases in between. Germline V gene sequence: CDR1 ENHRY, CDR2 SYGVKD.

This rearrangement joins TRBV9 to TRBJ1-1, with a possible D match to TRBD1 (6 bases). Germline V gene data show CDR1 as SGDLS and CDR2 as YYNGEE. This CDR3 region has 12 residues. Trimming took off 4 bases at V and 12 bases at J, with 16 bases between the two ends. The CDR3 sequence is CASSPGGGSPFF. The CDR3 coding sequence is TGTGCCAGCAGCCCCGGGGGGGGCTCCCCTTTCTTT. Together with reference TRBV9 and TRBJ1-1, the CDR3 gives the full variable domain: DSGVTQTPKHLITATGQRVTLRCSPRSGDLSVYWYQQSLDQGLQFLIQYYNGEERAKGNILERFSAQQFPDLHSELNLSSLELGDSALYFCASSPGGGSPFFGQGTRLTVV.

This chain joins TRBV3-1 (or the pseudogene TRBV3-2) and TRBJ1-2; D call uncertain. The CDR3 loop spans 15 amino acids. The V end lost 4 bases, the J end lost 4 bases, and 16 bases lay between the germline ends. Germline CDR1 LGHDT, CDR2 YNNKEL (reference sequence). For the CDR3, the DNA is TGTGCCAGCAGCCCTCGAGGGAGGGTCTTCTATGGCTACACCTTC. Its translation is CASSPRGRVFYGYTF.

The J gene is TRBJ1-5, the V gene TRBV5-1, with no clear D. The CDR3 runs 15 residues. Trimming stripped 0 bases from V and 0 bases from J, with 7 bases between. The germline V gene has CDR1 SGHRS and CDR2 YFSETQ. CDR3 amino acids: CASSLAGDSNQPQHF. The CDR3 nucleotides are TGCGCCAGCAGCTTGGCCGGAGATAGCAATCAGCCCCAGCATTTT.

The CDR3 bases are TGTGCCATCAGTGAGCCCTGGACAGGGGGAAGGAGCACTGAAGCTTTCTTT. Its protein is CAISEPWTGGRSTEAFF. The V call is TRBV10-3, the J call TRBJ1-1; TRBD1 aligns across 10 bases. V lost 2 bases and J lost 4; bases outside the gene matches: 10. The CDR3 sequence is 17 residues long. Germline V lookup: CDR1 ENHRY, CDR2 SYGVKD.

The chain recombines TRBV25-1 with TRBJ2-7; 7 positions match TRBD2. The CDR3 extends over 14 amino acids. CDR1 and CDR2 from the germline V gene are MGHDK and SYGVNS. V gave up 4 bases and J gave up 5 bases; unmatched junction bases: 8. Here the CDR3 DNA reads TGTGCCAGCAGTGGACAGTGGGGGGGTAACGAGCAGTACTTC. Translated: CASSGQWGGNEQYF.

The V gene is TRBV18, the J gene TRBJ1-1, with D perhaps TRBD1 (5 bases). CDR1 and CDR2 (germline): KGHSH, LQKENI. Between the trimmed V and J ends, which lost 4 bases and 7 bases, there was a span of 16 bases. CDR3 size: 14 residues. CDR3 bases: TGTGCCAGCTCACAAACGGCAGGGCCCCATGAAGCTTTCTTT. This encodes CASSQTAGPHEAFF.